The T cell receptor beta chain under discussion was sequenced for a study of a mutant IDH1 vaccine in newly diagnosed glioma. Study information: Sex among treated patients split about 60% male, about 38% female; mean age was around 40 years.

The time point was: week 35, safety follow-up. Vaccine doses each comprised 300 ug of mutant IDH1 20-mer peptide, with topical imiquimod. The patients were given eight vaccinations, one each in weeks 1, 3, 5, 7, 11, 15, 19 and 23. About this clone: As yet, its antigen is unknown.

The CDR3 is made up of 16 amino acids. CDR1 and CDR2 from the germline V gene are SGHTA and FQGNSA. Trimming removed 5 bases from V and 1 base from J; junction bases left unmatched: 9. Sequencing was performed with immunoSEQ multiplex PCR; in TCRdb, only in-frame clones are kept and a portion is missing. The repertoire includes tens of thousands of clones, 81% of them detected once, and about 4.5% sits in the top ten. Sequenced material: PBMCs, taken from a glioma patient whose treatment included an IDH1 peptide vaccine. This sequence was found in a middle-aged woman with glioma. Some clones in this sample may be carry-over from other donors' samples. The J gene is TRBJ2-7, the V gene TRBV7-2; 9 bases agree with TRBD2. The CDR3 coding sequence is TGTGCCAGCAGCCAATCTGGACTAGCGAATTCCTACGAGCAGTACTTC. It encodes CASSQSGLANSYEQYF.